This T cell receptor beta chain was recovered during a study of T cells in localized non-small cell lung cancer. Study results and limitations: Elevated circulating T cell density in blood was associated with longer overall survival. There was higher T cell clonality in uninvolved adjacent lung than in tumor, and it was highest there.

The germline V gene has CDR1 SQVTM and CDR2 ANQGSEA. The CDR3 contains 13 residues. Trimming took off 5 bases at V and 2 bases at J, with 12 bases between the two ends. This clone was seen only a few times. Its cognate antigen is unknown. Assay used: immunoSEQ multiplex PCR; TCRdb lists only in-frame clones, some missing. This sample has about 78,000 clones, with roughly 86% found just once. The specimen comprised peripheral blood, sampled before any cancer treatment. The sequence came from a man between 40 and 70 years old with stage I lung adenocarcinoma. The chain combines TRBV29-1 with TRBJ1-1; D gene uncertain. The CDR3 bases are TGCAGCGTTCTGGCCCAAATTAACACTGAAGCTTTCTTT. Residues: CSVLAQINTEAFF.